These 13 T cell receptor beta chains were all obtained from the same sample, sequenced in a study of blood T cell repertoires in COVID-19 (dated by TCRdb to 2018 to 2021). Library preparation employed the immunoSEQ multiplex PCR assay. As stored in TCRdb, this immuneACCESS dataset retains in-frame rearrangements with V and J assigned. A fraction of the clones does not appear; measured against another copy, unresolved V genes explain less than half of the discrepancy, and the remainder lacks a known reason. In this sample the table shows 320,000 or so clones, approximately 88% of which occur a single time. 5% to 5.5% of the sample comes from the top ten. The sample consisted of PBMCs or T cells enriched from blood (not recorded which). The receptors originated from a man between 60 and 75 years old who had recovered from COVID-19.

The J gene is TRBJ2-3, the V gene TRBV29-1, with 9 bases matching TRBD1. This CDR3 region has 14 residues. The V segment lost 7 bases and the J segment 2 bases; nucleotides outside the gene matches: 7. Looked up from germline, CDR1 is SQVTM and CDR2 is ANQGSEA. In DNA, the CDR3 is TGCAGCGCCTTGACAGGGGGTAACACAGATACGCAGTATTTT. Encoded protein: CSALTGGNTDTQYF.

Concerning this clone: The same CDR3 also results from other DNA sequences found in this sample. The V and J genes are TRBV5-1 and TRBJ1-2; TRBD1 matches at 7 bases. Losses at the gene ends were 0 bases for V and 4 bases for J; bases not matched to a gene: 3. Looked up from germline, CDR1 is SGHRS and CDR2 is YFSETQ. The CDR3 has 14 residues. CDR3 in DNA: TGCGCCAGCAGCTTGGGGCAGGGGGGCTATGGCTACACCTTC. This translates into CASSLGQGGYGYTF.

This chain connects TRBV27 to TRBJ1-4; D is ambiguous. CDR3 length: 15 amino acids. Trimming left V 3 bases short and J 0 bases short, with 8 bases between. Germline lookup yields CDR1 MNHEY and CDR2 SMNVEV (reference sequence). The CDR3 DNA follows: TGTGCCAGCAGTTTTAACATCGCAACTAATGAAAAACTGTTTTTT. This codes for CASSFNIATNEKLFF.

V gene TRBV6-2 or TRBV6-3 combines with J gene TRBJ2-7; D possibly corresponds to TRBD2 (5 bases). Germline assignment: CDR1 MNHEY and CDR2 SVGEGT. The V and J ends lost 2 bases and 3 bases respectively, with 20 bases between them. The CDR3 is 17 residues long. The CDR3 sequence: CASSYTPGNAKFYEQYF. In DNA, the CDR3 is TGTGCCAGCAGTTACACCCCGGGGAATGCTAAATTCTACGAGCAGTACTTC.

The chain joins TRBV10-3 to TRBJ2-5, with 9 positions matching TRBD1. Germline values: CDR1 ENHRY, CDR2 SYGVKD. V dropped 10 bases and J dropped 3; count of bases not matched to a gene: 12. This CDR3 has 15 residues. The CDR3 DNA follows: TGTGCCACCAACAGGGGGGGGGACAGGGAAGAGACCCAGTACTTC. This gives the protein CATNRGGDREETQYF.

The chain carries TRBV4-2 and TRBJ2-2; D gene unclear. The ends were cut back, 5 bases at V and 8 bases at J, with 12 bases in the middle. The CDR3 covers 13 residues. The V gene's germline CDR1 is LGHNA and CDR2 YNFKEQ. CDR3 bases: TGTGCCAGCAGCTCCCCAGCCGGGGGGGAGCTGTTTTTT. Protein: CASSSPAGGELFF.

The chain is built from TRBV11-2 and TRBJ1-5; D ambiguous. The CDR3 extends over 13 amino acids. Germline V lookup: CDR1 SGHAT, CDR2 FQNNGV. V dropped 3 bases and J dropped 5 bases, with 8 bases sitting between them. The CDR3 DNA reads as TGTGCCAGCAGCTTGGCTCTTGATCAGCCCCAGCATTTT. Amino acids: CASSLALDQPQHF.

The J gene is TRBJ2-1, the V gene TRBV6-5; 11 positions agree with TRBD2. CDR1 is MNHEY and CDR2 is SVGAGI in the germline V gene. CDR3 size: 15 residues. V dropped 2 bases and J dropped 3; count of bases not matched to a gene: 0. The CDR3 sequence: CASSYGTSGYNEQFF. CDR3 nucleotide sequence: TGTGCCAGCAGTTACGGGACTAGCGGCTACAATGAGCAGTTCTTC.

This clone has just one count. Here the CDR3 reads CASSWTGEDSPLHF. The CDR3 DNA sequence: TGTGCCAGCAGTTGGACAGGGGAGGATTCACCCCTCCACTTT. The chain recombines TRBV27 with TRBJ1-6; 9 bases align to TRBD1. CDR3 length: 14 amino acids. The V segment lost 4 bases and the J segment 8 bases; nucleotides outside the gene matches: 3. Germline loops: CDR1 MNHEY, CDR2 SMNVEV (reference sequence).

The gene calls are TRBV24-1 and TRBJ2-5, with 11 bases aligning to TRBD1. There are 16 residues in the CDR3. In germline, CDR1 is KGHDR, CDR2 SFDVKD. The junction had 5 bases not matched to a gene; V was cut back by 2 bases and J by 4 bases. The CDR3 DNA sequence: TGTGCCACCAGTGATTCTGGGACAGGGGGTGGAGAGACCCAGTACTTC. It encodes CATSDSGTGGGETQYF.

The rearrangement uses TRBV3-1 (or the pseudogene TRBV3-2) and TRBJ2-5; perhaps TRBD2 as D (5 bases). The CDR3 loop spans 14 amino acids. Deletions cut 0 bases from V and 6 bases from J, with 11 bases between. The germline CDR1 and CDR2 sequences are LGHDT and YNNKEL (reference sequence). CDR3 coding DNA: TGTGCCAGCAGCCAAGATGACTACCTACAGACCCAGTACTTC. It is translated as CASSQDDYLQTQYF.

DNA for the CDR3: TGTGCCAGCAGCCAAGACAGAGGCTATGGCTACACCTTC. This codes for CASSQDRGYGYTF. The chain is built from TRBV3-1 (or the pseudogene TRBV3-2) and TRBJ1-2; D call uncertain. There are 13 residues in the CDR3. Germline V gives CDR1 LGHDT, CDR2 YNNKEL (reference sequence). The germline V and J ends were trimmed by 0 bases and 4 bases, with 6 bases remaining between them.

This chain uses TRBV2 with TRBJ2-6; no reliable D call. Trimming cost V 1 base and J 4 bases, with 5 bases left between them. This CDR3 spans 14 amino acids. The germline V gene has CDR1 SNHLY and CDR2 FYNNEI. CDR3 sequence: CASSEVSGANVLTF. The CDR3 coding sequence is TGTGCCAGCAGTGAAGTCTCCGGGGCCAACGTCCTGACTTTC.